A selection of T cell receptor beta chains follows, all from one sample in a study of cytomegalovirus exposure and HLA in healthy donors. Profiling relied on immunoSEQ multiplex PCR, and the TCRdb table lists in-frame clones only, not all of them. The sample includes approximately 64,000 clones, over 70% of them seen just once. What was sequenced was PBMCs. Receptor source: a male donor in good health and CMV-seropositive. The CDR3 runs from the conserved cysteine through the conserved F or W. D genes are given only for firm matches.

TRBV10-2	TRBJ2-3	TRBD2	CASSDGGGLTDTQYF
TRBV7-9	TRBJ2-6	TRBD1	CASRPGTGLSGANVLTF
TRBV19	TRBJ2-1	.	CASGPYNEQFF
TRBV7-7	TRBJ1-1	TRBD1	CASSLATGGTEAFF
TRBV7-8	TRBJ1-1	.	CASSLGASTEAFF
TRBV25-1	TRBJ1-2	TRBD1	CASSALTGDYGYTF
TRBV27	TRBJ1-5	TRBD1	CASSLTGIQPQHF
TRBV9	TRBJ1-6	.	CASSPRGGGNNSPLHF
TRBV9	TRBJ2-1	.	CASSFTGSGNNEQFF
TRBV4-3	TRBJ2-7	.	CASSQDNNFAYEQYF
TRBV4-1	TRBJ1-4	TRBD1	CASSPRGQGGEKLFF
TRBV28	TRBJ1-1	TRBD1	CASSPIRGLWTGVAEAFF
TRBV5-6	TRBJ1-1	.	CASSLYGAGGEAFF
TRBV27	TRBJ2-7	TRBD1	CASVSDRGYEQYF
TRBV2	TRBJ2-5	TRBD2	CASSELERGTTQETQYF
TRBV5-1	TRBJ2-7	.	CASSLRGPYEQYF
TRBV19	TRBJ1-5	.	CASSRTALSNQPQHF
TRBV19	TRBJ2-1	TRBD2	CASSPGGDYNEQFF
TRBV27	TRBJ2-2	.	CASSFSQAGELFF
TRBV28	TRBJ1-1	.	CASSLSSGWGDAFF
TRBV7-9	TRBJ2-3	.	CASRMRAFSPSTDTQYF
TRBV6-5	.	TRBD1	CASSYRDSSYEQYF
TRBV9	TRBJ2-5	.	CASSKLSGQETQYF
TRBV4-3	TRBJ2-4	TRBD2	CASSQVSAGGADIQYF
TRBV19	TRBJ2-6	.	CASSIPSGANVLTF